This TCR beta chain was recorded in a study of T cells in Graves' hyperthyroidism and ophthalmopathy. Findings and caveats of the study: Ophthalmopathy was identified by the model a median around 6.3 months ahead of onset. Blood also carried most thyroid clonotypes expanded above 0.001.

Amplified TCR beta CDR3 regions derived from RNA transcripts. TCR CDR3 underwent first-round RT-PCR with the HTBI primer set. TCRdb reprocessed the multiplex PCR reads via MiXCR and lists one record per CDR3 protein. The data hold roughly 710,000 distinct CDR3 sequences, with around a third observed a single time. Trimming removed 1 base at V and 5 bases at J, with 13 bases between. This CDR3 region has 15 residues. Germline CDR1 reads SGDLS; CDR2 reads YYNGEE. Diagnoses used clinical symptoms, serum thyroxine and TRAb, thyroid ultrasound and orbital computed tomography. The PBMCs studied were ones that came from approximately 9.9 ml fresh peripheral blood. This clonotype was counted at least ten times. Its antigen is still unknown.

The sequenced material came from blood. The TCR comes from a woman between 35 and 50 years old with Graves' hyperthyroidism. The chain couples TRBV9 to TRBJ1-5; TRBD1 is a possible D gene (6 bases). CDR3: CASSVYSGVDQPQHF. CDR3 nucleotide sequence: TGTGCCAGCAGCGTATATTCAGGGGTCGATCAGCCCCAGCATTTT.